This T cell receptor beta chain was identified in a study of shared clonotypes between healthy human individuals (dated by TCRdb to about 2020). About the full investigation: A couple of women and a few men aged 18 to 49 years were included in the cohort. For each donor, CD4 naive and CD4 memory were each run on three plates, CD8 naive on two plates, and CD8 memory on one plate. Blood TCR repertoires of about 5 healthy adults were deeply sequenced to estimate repertoire size and the extent of clonotype sharing between individuals. To increase sequencing depth and limit assay-specific biases, different laboratories used diverse techniques to prepare libraries and sequence TCR repertoires. Between about 0.94 and 8.9 billion PBMCs per donor were obtained by leukapheresis.

Notes on this clone: What this receptor recognizes is not known. Base-call qualities are not available, and no considerably larger clone is one nucleotide away.

The research as a whole found: Compared with non-shared clonotypes, the clonotypes found in all four sorted-subset donors had higher generation probabilities. Sampling was restricted to blood, and TCR repertoires in tissues likely differ from the TCR repertoires found in blood. Larger estimated clonotype richness was generally found for naive subsets than for memory subsets. Even with the large sequencing depth, rarefaction of the sorted-subset datasets indicated that sequencing was incomplete. When a handful of donors were compared, the shared fraction of clonotypes was about 5% for naive CD4, around 3.6% for naive CD8, 2.3% for memory CD4, and 0.35% to 0.4% for memory CD8. Pairwise subsampling indicated that sequencing depth was expected to affect the degree of clonotype sharing among donors. The genetic and exposure-history diversity represented was limited by the small number of donors.

CD8 naive samples were CD45RO-negative cells positively selected for CCR7, giving a CD45RA+CCR7+ population that excluded TemRA cells. The donors were healthy, HIV-negative adults who had no recently reported acute infections or vaccinations. Every donor was a Caucasian adult living in Nashville, Tennessee, USA. Blood was obtained by leukapheresis, after which PBMCs were separated by Ficoll-Histopaque density gradient centrifugation and cryopreserved in liquid nitrogen vapor phase. Purity and quantity of every magnetically sorted T cell population were checked by analytical flow cytometry. Genomic DNA was isolated from every sorted fraction and measured by UV absorbance on a Nanodrop 2000c. Using the deep immunoSEQ assay, TCR CDR3 regions were amplified from genomic DNA by multiplex PCR. For each cell subset, the extracted genomic DNA was distributed evenly across all wells of several immunoSEQ 96-well plates, and each plate served as one replicate. For sorted subsets, each replicate PCR was loaded with roughly 0.2 ug genomic DNA, equivalent to 30,000 to 35,000 T cell genomes. Purified libraries were measured with a Qubit 3.0 fluorometer, size-checked on a Bioanalyzer 2100, and measured again with the KAPA Library Quantification kit. Every immunoSEQ 96-well plate was sequenced on a dedicated single-read 150-cycle Illumina NextSeq 550 flow cell. The paper's data handling went like this. Because the immunoSEQ output included only junctional sequences and no quality scores, the filtering could not be the same as the filtering used for full-length reads. Sequences were annotated with PyIR, a Python wrapper for IgBLAST v1.9, and V/J genes and CDR3 were assigned using IMGT germline references. Reads with weak V/J assignments (E-value above 1e-6), missing CDR3, stop codons, out-of-frame junctions, or ambiguous translated residues were removed. V3J clonotypes were defined as sequences sharing the same inferred V gene, J gene, and CDR3 amino acid sequence. The percentage overlap between two repertoires was calculated by dividing the number of shared unique clonotypes by the size of the smaller repertoire. Three approaches were used to assess repertoire richness: RTK rarefaction, the Chao1 estimator, and Recon v2.1 estimates of unobserved clonotypes. OLGA was used to compute generation probabilities for all TCRbeta clonotypes that the gDNA method yielded from a few donors. TCRdb carries this immuneACCESS record with in-frame sequences only. Its versions omit some clonotypes, under half of them owing to an unresolved V gene in the studies checked, with the rest unexplained. Clone size and V and J calls were adopted from that table, with D and trimming inferred from the DNA. This sample lists about 2 million clones; roughly 94% were detected once. The ten largest clones add up to less than 1.5% of the sample.

This clonotype was obtained from a young man in good health. The material sequenced was naive CD8+ T cells sorted from blood. The cell subset or site label of this sample denotes: CD45RA+CCR7+.

The DNA reads as follows: TGTGCCAGCGGGAGCGGGAACACCATATATTTT. This yields the protein CASGSGNTIYF. The V gene is TRBV9 and the J gene is TRBJ1-3; the D gene cannot be resolved reliably. The CDR3 has 11 amino acids, counting the end cysteine and phenylalanine. The kept DNA is CDR3 alone, 33 bases in frame from the first base. Based on the germline V gene, the CDR1 and CDR2 sequences are SGDLS and YYNGEE. V was cut back by 7 bases and J by 7 bases, leaving a gap of 9 bases between them.